This T cell receptor beta chain comes out of a study of PD-1 blockade in classical Hodgkin lymphoma. Patients all relapsed after autologous stem cell transplantation, and there was variation in brentuximab vedotin exposure. Assay: immunoSEQ multiplex PCR; the TCRdb copy retains only in-frame clones and omits some. The data hold about 14,000 clones, with roughly 78% observed a single time. Per the germline V gene, CDR1 is KGHSH and CDR2 is LQKENI. V was cut by 3 bases and J by 5 bases, with 10 bases left in between. The CDR3 is made up of 14 amino acids. The sample was peripheral blood mononuclear cells (PBMCs), taken before the second cycle of nivolumab. The origin of this receptor is a human donor with classical Hodgkin lymphoma. The chain carries TRBV18 and TRBJ1-4; D is ambiguous. CDR3 sequence reads: CASSPGRSNEKLFF. CDR3 nucleotides: TGTGCCAGCTCACCTGGACGGTCGAATGAAAAACTGTTTTTT.